Listed below are T cell receptor beta chains from one sample, sequenced in a study of CD4 T cells in relation to SARS-CoV-2 and coronaviruses. TCRdb keeps only in-frame clones here, not all; method: immunoSEQ multiplex PCR. The repertoire consists of tens of thousands of clones, with about 76% occurring once and the leading ten covering about an eighth. These receptors' antigens are unknown. The sample consisted of CD4+ T cells from PBMCs, cultured in vitro. Every receptor here comes from a human donor in good health. The CDR3 runs from the conserved cysteine through the conserved F or W. D genes are given only for firm matches. Expanded clones are given a class, and other clones once, few, many or no size at all.

d_gene | len | abundance | j_gene | v_gene | CDR3nt | CDR3aa
TRBD1 | 16 | . | TRBJ1-2 | TRBV5-6 | TGTGCCAGCAGCCTGAACGTGGGACAGGGCCACTATGGCTACACCTTC | CASSLNVGQGHYGYTF
. | 18 | . | TRBJ2-3 | TRBV30 | TGTGCCTGGAGCCGGGCGGGACTTCCTAGCCGACCCTTAGGTACGCAGTATTTT | CAWSRAGLPSRPLGTQYF
TRBD1 | 15 | . | TRBJ2-7 | TRBV18 | TGTGCCAGCCACGCCGGGACAGGGGGCATCCACGAGCAGTACTTC | CASHAGTGGIHEQYF
. | 13 | . | TRBJ1-2 | TRBV2 | TGTGCCAGCAGTCTGGACCTAAACGATGGCTACACCTTC | CASSLDLNDGYTF
. | 13 | . | TRBJ1-1 | TRBV5-1 | TGCGCCAGCAGCTCAGGGGCCGCCGGGGAAGCTTTCTTT | CASSSGAAGEAFF
. | 14 | . | TRBJ1-5 | TRBV7-8 | TGTGCCAGCAGCTTGGAGGCCTTCAATCAGCCCCAGCATTTT | CASSLEAFNQPQHF
. | 15 | few | TRBJ1-1 | TRBV7-2 | TGTGCCAGCAGCCAAGGCCGGACAGCGAACACTGAAGCTTTCTTT | CASSQGRTANTEAFF
. | 13 | . | TRBJ2-3 | TRBV11-1 | TGTGCCAGCAGCAGAGACAGCACAGATACGCAGTATTTT | CASSRDSTDTQYF
TRBD2 | 15 | . | TRBJ2-7 | TRBV5-1 | TGCGCCAGCAGCGCCCAGACTAGCCGCCCGCTGGAGCAGTACTTC | CASSAQTSRPLEQYF
TRBD1 | 14 | few | TRBJ2-7 | TRBV2 | TGTGCCAGCAACCCCGGGACAGGTGACTACGAGCAGTACTTC | CASNPGTGDYEQYF